This T cell receptor beta chain was sequenced for a study of blood T cell repertoires in COVID-19. This table comes from immunoSEQ multiplex PCR, and its TCRdb copy is limited to in-frame clones, with some not included. The sample has around 150,000 clones, approximately 90% seen once. Trimming removed 2 bases from V and 0 bases from J; junction bases left unmatched: 22. CDR3 length: 24 amino acids. The sample comprised peripheral blood. This chain uses TRBV5-3 with TRBJ2-1; 14 bases agree with TRBD2. TRBV5-3 is reported as an ORF; its role is uncertain. The sequence was collected from a man between 18 and 35 years old with acute or convalescent COVID-19. The CDR3 nucleotides are TGTGCCAGAAGCTTCTCGATCTGGAGGAATGCCGGGACTAGCGGGAGCCACTCCTACAATGAGCAGTTCTTC. This translates into CARSFSIWRNAGTSGSHSYNEQFF.